These 18 T cell receptor beta chains originate from one sample sequenced in a study of cytomegalovirus exposure and HLA in healthy donors. Researchers ran the PCR with 60 Vbeta and 13 Jbeta primers. Assay: immunoSEQ multiplex PCR; the TCRdb copy retains only in-frame clones and omits some. The table has 90,000 to 120,000 clones, 60% to 80% seen once. Source material: PBMCs. Every receptor here comes from a man aged 18 to 30 in good health and CMV-seronegative.

J is TRBJ2-3 and V is TRBV6-1; 8 bases match TRBD2. The CDR3 spans 14 residues. Germline assignment: CDR1 MNHNS and CDR2 SASEGT. V dropped 8 bases and J dropped 3; count of bases not matched to a gene: 7. The CDR3 DNA reads as TGTGCCAGCCGGGGGGGAGGGAGGACAGATACGCAGTATTTT. Amino acids: CASRGGGRTDTQYF.

The chain joins TRBV7-8 to TRBJ2-5, with 12 bases lining up with TRBD2. Trimming removed 1 base from V and 0 bases from J; junction bases left unmatched: 3. Germline CDR1 and CDR2: SGHVS and FQNEAQ. This CDR3 spans 17 amino acids. CDR3 amino acids: CASSLDTSGGNQETQYF. In DNA, the CDR3 is TGTGCCAGCAGCTTAGATACTAGCGGGGGGAACCAAGAGACCCAGTACTTC.

This chain links TRBV19 with TRBJ2-5, with D perhaps TRBD2 (7 bases). Germline assignment: CDR1 LNHDA and CDR2 SQIVND (reference sequence). The V end was cut by 4 bases, the J end by 4 bases, with 13 bases between. The CDR3 extends over 14 amino acids. CDR3 residues: CASSTRGGPETQYF. CDR3 nucleotide sequence: TGTGCCAGTAGTACCCGCGGGGGCCCAGAGACCCAGTACTTC.

J is TRBJ1-1 and V is TRBV14; D is uncertain. Between the trimmed V and J ends, which lost 2 bases and 0 bases, there was a span of 7 bases. Germline CDR1 is SGHDN and CDR2 is FVKESK. This CDR3 has 14 residues. The CDR3 sequence: CASSQRSLNTEAFF. The CDR3 DNA is TGTGCCAGCAGCCAACGCAGTTTGAACACTGAAGCTTTCTTT. The full variable domain, in which reference TRBV14 and TRBJ1-1 provide the parts outside the CDR3, is EAGVTQFPSHSVIEKGQTVTLRCDPISGHDNLYWYRRVMGKEIKFLLHFVKESKQDESGMPNNRFLAERTGGTYSTLKVQPAELEDSGVYFCASSQRSLNTEAFFGQGTRLTVV.

This CDR3 is CASSLLRTGGQPQHF. The CDR3 DNA sequence: TGTGCCAGCAGCCTACTCCGGACAGGGGGTCAGCCCCAGCATTTT. V gene TRBV27 combines with J gene TRBJ1-5; 10 bases agree with TRBD1. This CDR3 region has 15 residues. Per germline, CDR1 MNHEY and CDR2 SMNVEV (reference sequence). V was pared by 6 bases and J by 6 bases, with 8 bases of the junction left unmatched.

This clone counts as medium-sized. The rearrangement uses TRBV2 and TRBJ2-7, with D possibly TRBD1 on 5 matching bases. The length of the CDR3 is 10 residues. The V end was cut by 4 bases, the J end by 8 bases, with 6 bases between. Germline CDR1 reads SNHLY; CDR2 reads FYNNEI. The chain's CDR3 is CASSADKQYF. In DNA form, the CDR3 reads TGTGCCAGCAGTGCGGACAAGCAGTACTTC.

The rearrangement links TRBV5-4 to TRBJ2-1, with 12 bases matching TRBD1. This CDR3 region has 15 residues. Trimming cost V 0 bases and J 12 bases; bases outside gene matches: 7. Germline V lookup: CDR1 SGHNT, CDR2 YYREEE (reference sequence). CDR3 amino acids: CASSLAGTGGAGQFF. DNA of the CDR3: TGTGCCAGCAGCTTGGCCGGGACAGGGGGCGCGGGGCAGTTCTTC.

The chain uses TRBV5-1 and TRBJ2-2, with 7 bases aligning to TRBD2. The CDR3 totals 14 residues. In germline, CDR1 is SGHRS, CDR2 YFSETQ. V was clipped by 4 bases and J by 1 base; unmatched bases: 1. This CDR3 is CASSRGENTGELFF. The CDR3 nucleotides are TGCGCCAGCAGCCGGGGGGAGAACACCGGGGAGCTGTTTTTT.

This clone appeared a few times. CDR3 region: CASSVSDWYNEQFF. The CDR3 nucleotides read TGTGCCAGCAGCGTCTCGGACTGGTACAATGAGCAGTTCTTC. The chain combines TRBV9 with TRBJ2-1; D is possibly TRBD2 (5 bases). CDR1 is SGDLS and CDR2 is YYNGEE in the germline V gene. The V end lost 2 bases, the J end lost 4 bases, and 10 bases lay between the germline ends. The CDR3 extends over 14 amino acids.

The gene calls are TRBV7-2 and TRBJ1-5; a weak D match, TRBD1 (6 bases). Germline loops: CDR1 SGHTA, CDR2 FQGNSA. Between the trimmed V and J ends, which lost 4 bases and 5 bases, there was a span of 18 bases. This CDR3 spans 16 amino acids. The CDR3 loop reads CASSYWVGGWDQPQHF. CDR3 bases: TGTGCCAGCAGCTATTGGGTTGGGGGCTGGGATCAGCCCCAGCATTTT.

The V gene is TRBV7-3, the J gene TRBJ1-3, with D unresolved. Trimming pared 5 bases from V and 4 bases from J, leaving 6 bases between. The CDR3 sequence is 12 residues long. CDR1 is SGHTA, CDR2 FQGTGA, per germline. CDR3 sequence (DNA): TGTGCCAGCAGCCCCGGGGGAAACACCATATATTTT. It yields the protein CASSPGGNTIYF. The full variable domain, its missing parts supplied by reference TRBV7-3 and TRBJ1-3, is GAGVSQTPSNKVTEKGKYVELRCDPISGHTALYWYRQSLGQGPEFLIYFQGTGAADDSGLPNDRFFAVRPEGSVSTLKIQRTERGDSAVYLCASSPGGNTIYFGEGSWLTVV.

This clone was counted only a few times. The rearrangement uses TRBV6-1 and TRBJ2-7; D perhaps matches TRBD2 (6 bases). The germline gives CDR1 MNHNS, CDR2 SASEGT. This CDR3 is built from 14 residues. With 6 bases removed from V and 5 bases from J, the gap between germline ends came to 17 bases. The CDR3 here is CASSTGTSANEQYF. The CDR3 DNA sequence: TGTGCCAGCAGCACCGGGACTTCCGCCAACGAGCAGTACTTC.

This rearrangement joins TRBV5-6 to TRBJ2-5; TRBD2 agrees at 8 bases. Germline V lookup: CDR1 SGHDT, CDR2 YYEEEE. The V gene end was trimmed by 0 bases and the J gene end by 5 bases; junction bases not matched to a gene: 9. This CDR3 has 16 residues. CDR3 DNA sequence: TGTGCCAGCAGCTTGGATCAGCGGGGGCTTGTGGAGACCCAGTACTTC. This encodes CASSLDQRGLVETQYF.

The chain has TRBV7-8 and TRBJ2-1, with D perhaps TRBD1 (5 bases). The V end lost 5 bases, the J end lost 8 bases, and 16 bases lay between the germline ends. The CDR3 consists of 14 residues. The germline CDR1 and CDR2 sequences are SGHVS and FQNEAQ. The CDR3 DNA follows: TGTGCCAGCAGCGTCAGGGTGTATGCCGATGAGCAGTTCTTC. As protein: CASSVRVYADEQFF.

This clone appeared a single time. The chain couples TRBV7-2 to TRBJ2-1, with 11 nucleotides matching TRBD2. The CDR3 runs 16 residues. Germline CDR1 reads SGHTA; CDR2 reads FQGNSA. V shed 1 base and J 8 bases; nucleotides not matched to a gene: 7. The CDR3 DNA follows: TGTGCCAGCAGCTTAGGGGTAGCGGGGGGGCAGGATGAGCAGTTCTTC. As protein: CASSLGVAGGQDEQFF.

The V and J genes are TRBV7-6 and TRBJ1-5; D call uncertain. V gave up 5 bases and J gave up 7 bases, with 6 bases separating them. The V gene's germline CDR1 is SGHVS and CDR2 FNYEAQ. The CDR3 loop spans 11 amino acids. CDR3 loop: CASSLLQPQHF. For the CDR3, the DNA is TGTGCCAGCAGCCTATTACAGCCCCAGCATTTT.

This clone was seen a few times. The genes are TRBV19 and TRBJ2-6, with D unclear. The V end was cut by 4 bases, the J end by 2 bases, with 9 bases between. CDR3 size: 15 residues. Germline CDR1 is LNHDA and CDR2 is SQIVND (reference sequence). The CDR3 reads CASSRAGAGANVLTF. In nucleotides, the CDR3 is TGTGCCAGTAGTAGGGCTGGCGCTGGGGCCAACGTCCTGACTTTC.

The V and J genes are TRBV2 and TRBJ2-4, with D perhaps TRBD2 (6 bases). The CDR3 totals 15 residues. Looked up from germline, CDR1 is SNHLY and CDR2 is FYNNEI. The ends were cut back, 5 bases at V and 4 bases at J, with 15 bases in the middle. The CDR3 DNA sequence: TGTGCCAGCAGTACTATACTAGGGAGGAAAAACATTCAGTACTTC. Protein: CASSTILGRKNIQYF.